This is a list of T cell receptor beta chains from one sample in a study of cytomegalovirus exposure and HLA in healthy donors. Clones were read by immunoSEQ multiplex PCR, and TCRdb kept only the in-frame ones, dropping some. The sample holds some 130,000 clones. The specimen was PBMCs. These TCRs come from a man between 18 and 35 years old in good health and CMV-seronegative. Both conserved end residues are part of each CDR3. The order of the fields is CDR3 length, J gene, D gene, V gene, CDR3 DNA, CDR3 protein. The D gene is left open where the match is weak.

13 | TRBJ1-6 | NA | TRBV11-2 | TGTGCCAGCAGCTCCCAGGGCTTTTCACCCCTCCACTTT | CASSSQGFSPLHF
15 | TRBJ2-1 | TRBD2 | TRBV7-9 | TGTGCCAGCAGCCGACTAGCGCGAACCTACAATGAGCAGTTCTTC | CASSRLARTYNEQFF
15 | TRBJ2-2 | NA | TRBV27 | TGTGCCAGCAGTTTCGGAGGACTGTCCTCCAGGGAGCTGTTTTTT | CASSFGGLSSRELFF
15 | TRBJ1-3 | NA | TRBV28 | TGTGCCAGCATCAGTAGCAATTCTGCGGGAAACACCATATATTTT | CASISSNSAGNTIYF
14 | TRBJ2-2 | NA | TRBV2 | TGTGCCAGCAGTCAGGGGAGTTTTTCCGGGGAGCTGTTTTTT | CASSQGSFSGELFF
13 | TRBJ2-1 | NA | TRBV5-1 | TGCGCCAGCAGCTTGGTACAGAACAATGAGCAGTTCTTC | CASSLVQNNEQFF
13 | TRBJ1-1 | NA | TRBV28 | TGTGCCAGCAGGAGGGCAGCCAACACTGAAGCTTTCTTT | CASRRAANTEAFF
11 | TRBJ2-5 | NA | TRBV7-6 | TGTGCCAGCAGTCAGCAAGAGACCCAGTACTTC | CASSQQETQYF
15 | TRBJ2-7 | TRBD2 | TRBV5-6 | TGTGCCAGCAGCGCACTAGCGGGAGGGCCCTACGAGCAGTACTTC | CASSALAGGPYEQYF
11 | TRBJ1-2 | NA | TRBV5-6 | TGTGCCAGCAGCTTGCTCTTCGGCTACACCTTC | CASSLLFGYTF
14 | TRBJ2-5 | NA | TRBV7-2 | TGTGCCAGCAGCTTAGTGGCGGGGGCCCTGGAGCAGTACTTC | CASSLVAGALEQYF
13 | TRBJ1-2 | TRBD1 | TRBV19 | TGTGCCAGTAGTGGGACAGGGGCCTATGGCTACACCTTC | CASSGTGAYGYTF
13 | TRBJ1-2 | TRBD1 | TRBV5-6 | TGTGCCAGCAGCAAGGACAGGAACTATGGCTACACCTTC | CASSKDRNYGYTF
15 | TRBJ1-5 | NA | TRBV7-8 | TGTGCCAGCAGCCCCCGAGGTGGATTGAATCAGCCCCAGCATTTT | CASSPRGGLNQPQHF
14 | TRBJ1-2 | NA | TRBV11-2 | TGTGCCAGCAGCCCTTCGTGGGACTCTTATGGCTACACCTTC | CASSPSWDSYGYTF
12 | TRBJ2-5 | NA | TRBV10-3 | TGTGCCATAAGGGGGAACCTGGAGACCCAGTACTTC | CAIRGNLETQYF
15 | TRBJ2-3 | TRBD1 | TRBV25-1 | TGTGCCAGCAGCGGACAGGGGGCTGGCACAGATACGCAGTATTTT | CASSGQGAGTDTQYF